This paragraph reports one TCR beta chain. These data are taken from a study of blood T cell repertoires in COVID-19. About the research overall: Italy, Spain and the United States were the sources of the convalescent and acute COVID-19 samples. PBMCs, B-cell-depleted T cells, or T cells were the source of the cDNA or gDNA that made up the material.

Per the study methods: From reference gene primer amplification, estimates of nucleated cell counts were derived. Profiled with immunoSEQ multiplex PCR; TCRdb holds only in-frame clones, not every one. That table supplies the V and J calls and clone size; D and trimming were determined from the DNA. The sample gives 130,000 to 150,000 clones, 65% to 85% of which show up once; 1.9% is in the top ten. The clonotype was recovered from a woman aged 55-69 years with acute or convalescent COVID-19. The sequenced material came from peripheral blood.

CDR3 in DNA: TGTGCCTTTACCCAGGAATTGAACACTGAAGCTTTCTTT. It codes for CAFTQELNTEAFF. V usage is TRBV10-3 and J usage is TRBJ1-1; D call uncertain. Germline assignment: CDR1 ENHRY and CDR2 SYGVKD. Trimming stripped 11 bases from V and 0 bases from J, with 13 bases between. This CDR3 contains 13 residues.